The 17 T cell receptor beta chains in this list originate from one sample, sequenced in a study of immune characterization of retroperitoneal liposarcoma. TCRdb redid the calling of the PCR reads with MiXCR, one entry per CDR3 protein. The sample lists about 12,000 distinct CDR3 sequences; around 26% were seen once. The specimen was tumor tissue. The receptors derive from a female donor with retroperitoneal liposarcoma.

This chain links TRBV25-1 with TRBJ2-3; D is unclear. The germline V gene has CDR1 MGHDK and CDR2 SYGVNS. The germline V and J ends were trimmed by 4 bases and 5 bases, with 7 bases remaining between them. The CDR3 has 12 residues. This chain's CDR3 is CASSGRGDTQYF. CDR3 bases: TGTGCCAGCAGTGGGAGAGGAGATACGCAGTATTTT.

Turning to this clonotype: A read error is possible here, since a much larger clone lies one base away. This chain joins TRBV11-2 and TRBJ2-1; no firm D call. The CDR3 is 15 residues long. Between the trimmed V and J ends, which lost 3 bases and 13 bases, there was a span of 22 bases. CDR1 is SGHAT, CDR2 FQNNGV, per germline. This CDR3 is CASSFASQSRETQFF. CDR3 DNA: TGTGCCAGCAGCTTTGCGTCACAGAGTCGAGAGACCCAGTTCTTC.

Sample share makes this clonotype medium-sized (0.01 to 0.1%). The V and J genes are TRBV12-3 or TRBV12-4 and TRBJ2-1, with 13 bases aligning to TRBD2. The CDR3 has 16 amino acids. Germline trimming cut 5 bases from V and 13 bases from J; bases unmatched to any gene: 14. The CDR3 bases are TGTGCCAGCAGTGACCCGACTAGCGGGAGGCGGGGGACCCAGTTCTTC. This encodes CASSDPTSGRRGTQFF.

This clonotype appeared a few times. V usage is TRBV12-3 or TRBV12-4 and J usage is TRBJ2-5; TRBD1 matches 7 bases. V gave up 3 bases and J gave up 1 base; unmatched junction bases: 2. CDR3 size: 14 residues. CDR3: CASSFYRGQETQYF. The CDR3 region has the DNA TGTGCCAGCAGTTTTTACAGGGGCCAAGAGACCCAGTACTTC.

This chain links TRBV6-5 with TRBJ2-3; 9 nucleotides align to TRBD2. CDR3 length: 17 residues. In germline, CDR1 is MNHEY, CDR2 SVGAGI. V shed 0 bases and J 6 bases; nucleotides not matched to a gene: 10. CDR3 amino acids: CASSYSRASGEADTQYF. The CDR3 DNA reads as TGTGCCAGCAGTTACTCTAGGGCTAGCGGGGAGGCGGATACGCAGTATTTT.

About this clonotype itself: One end of the junction does not line up with germline, which may come from a read error. CDR3 bases: TGTGCCAGCAGTTACGGGGCGGGACTACCCGACTTC. Translation: CASSYGAGLPDF. The chain couples TRBV6-2 or TRBV6-3 to TRBJ2-3; TRBD2 matches 7 bases. Germline V CDR1 and CDR2: MNHEY, SVGEGT. The CDR3 spans 12 residues.

This clonotype showed up just a few times. This chain connects TRBV6-1 to TRBJ1-1; D is ambiguous. V lost 8 bases and J lost 4, with 14 bases in between. The length of the CDR3 is 13 residues. CDR1 is MNHNS and CDR2 is SASEGT in the germline V gene. CDR3 sequence reads: CASVQSLGTEAFF. The CDR3 DNA reads TGTGCCAGCGTACAGTCCCTGGGCACTGAAGCTTTCTTT.

This clonotype counts as medium-sized. V gene TRBV12-3 or TRBV12-4 combines with J gene TRBJ2-5, with D possibly called TRBD1 or TRBD2 (5 bases each). The V and J ends lost 0 bases and 4 bases respectively, with 15 bases between them. This CDR3 is built from 16 residues. The chain's CDR3 is CASSLAPGAGGETQYF. CDR3 nucleotide sequence: TGTGCCAGCAGTTTAGCCCCCGGGGCCGGTGGAGAGACCCAGTACTTC.

This sequence joins TRBV6-8 and TRBJ1-1; 7 bases align to TRBD1. With V trimmed by 4 bases and J by 4 bases, 9 bases remained unmatched. The germline V gene has CDR1 MNHGY and CDR2 SAAAGT. CDR3 size: 15 residues. CDR3 region: CASSSLSQGITEAFF. The CDR3 nucleotides are TGTGCCAGCAGTTCTTTATCACAGGGGATCACTGAAGCTTTCTTT.

This clonotype was detected a few times. The genes are TRBV27 and TRBJ2-1; 7 bases are a match to TRBD2. This CDR3 is built from 16 residues. Germline CDR1 and CDR2: MNHEY and SMNVEV (reference sequence). J was trimmed by 7 bases and V by 1 base; bases with no gene match: 10. CDR3 nucleotide sequence: TGTGCCAGCAGTTTATTTGCGGGCGGGGGAGGTAATGAGCAGTTCTTC. It encodes CASSLFAGGGGNEQFF.

V is TRBV6-1 and J is TRBJ2-3, with D unclear. Per germline, CDR1 MNHNS and CDR2 SASEGT. V was trimmed by 5 bases and J by 0 bases, leaving 6 bases between them. The CDR3 covers 13 residues. The CDR3 nucleotides are TGTGCCAGCAGTCTATCTAGCACAGATACGCAGTATTTT. Its protein is CASSLSSTDTQYF.

This clonotype was seen only a few times. This rearrangement joins TRBV6-1 to TRBJ1-2; D remains ambiguous. V was cut by 7 bases and J by 2 bases, with 11 bases left in between. The CDR3 runs 13 residues. CDR1 is MNHNS, CDR2 SASEGT, per germline. Here the CDR3 reads CASTTSVNYGYTF. CDR3 DNA: TGTGCCAGCACCACTAGTGTGAACTATGGCTACACCTTC.

This clonotype has only a few counts. In DNA, the CDR3 is TGTGCCAGCAGGCTGGGGGGGAAACAAGAGACCCAGTTCTTC. Protein: CASRLGGKQETQFF. This chain joins TRBV11-2 and TRBJ2-1; 7 nucleotides align to TRBD2. The CDR3 consists of 14 residues. Losses at the gene ends were 6 bases for V and 13 bases for J; bases not matched to a gene: 15. Looked up from germline, CDR1 is SGHAT and CDR2 is FQNNGV.

This sequence joins TRBV5-1 and TRBJ2-1, with 14 bases fitting TRBD2. This CDR3 region has 17 residues. With 4 bases clipped from V and 6 bases from J, the junction kept 9 bases outside the gene matches. Germline CDR1 and CDR2: SGHRS and YFSETQ. The CDR3 bases are TGCGCCAGCAGCCCTCTGACTAGCGGGAGGGCCTCCAATGAGCAGTTCTTC. It codes for CASSPLTSGRASNEQFF.

This clonotype was observed a few times. Here the CDR3 DNA reads TGTGCCAGCAGTGGGATAGCGGGAGAAGAGCAGTACTTC. Its translation: CASSGIAGEEQYF. The J gene is TRBJ2-5, the V gene TRBV6-4; 9 nucleotides line up with TRBD2. Trimming at V came to 4 bases and at J to 11 bases, leaving 8 bases not matched to a gene. Germline assignment: CDR1 MRHNA and CDR2 SNTAGT. The CDR3 covers 13 residues.

This clonotype counts as large. The chain carries TRBV7-2 and TRBJ2-3, with unresolved D. The V gene's germline CDR1 is SGHTA and CDR2 FQGNSA. The CDR3 is 16 residues long. Trimming shortened V by 5 bases and J by 0 bases, and 15 bases separated the two germline ends. The CDR3 DNA is TGTGCCAGCAGCCCAAGCCCAACCGCTAGCACAGATACGCAGTATTTT. Translated: CASSPSPTASTDTQYF.

This clonotype is medium-sized within its sample. For the CDR3, the DNA is TGTGCCAGCAGCTTAAACGGACAGGGATTCTCCTACAATGAGCAGTACTTC. This codes for CASSLNGQGFSYNEQYF. The rearrangement uses TRBV7-2 and TRBJ2-1; 8 positions match TRBD1. The DNA end is a closer match to TRBJ2-7, so the J assignment may be wrong. The CDR3 is 17 amino acids. From germline, CDR1 is SGHTA and CDR2 FQGNSA.